This TCR beta chain was retrieved from a study of cytomegalovirus exposure and HLA in healthy donors. V dropped 8 bases and J dropped 4 bases, with 11 bases sitting between them. This CDR3 comprises 12 residues. CDR1 and CDR2 (germline): LGHNA, YNFKEQ. This clone has a handful of counts. The PCR ran on 60 Vbeta and 13 Jbeta primers. This table comes from immunoSEQ multiplex PCR, and its TCRdb copy is limited to in-frame clones, with some not included. The data contain some 130,000 clones, approximately 80% of them seen just once; the ten biggest clones take up approximately 0.93%. Input material: PBMCs. This clonotype was obtained from a human donor in good health. The genes are TRBV4-2 and TRBJ1-2; D gene ambiguous. In DNA form, the CDR3 reads TGTGCCAGCGCCTCGGGGAGCTATGGCTACACCTTC. Residues: CASASGSYGYTF.